This T cell receptor beta chain originates from a study of shared clonotypes between healthy human individuals. Turning to the study itself: Per donor, three plates held CD4 naive cells, three held CD4 memory, two held CD8 naive and one held CD8 memory.

Profiled with immunoSEQ multiplex PCR; TCRdb holds only in-frame clones, not every one. The sample lists about 1 million clones; 75% were seen once. Notes on this clone: Its matching antigen is unknown.

Findings and caveats of the study: The study drew on few donors, limiting represented genetic and exposure-history diversity. Roughly 5% of naive CD4 clonotypes were shared across a handful of donors. Researchers found naive subsets generally carried larger estimated richness than memory subsets.

Trimming took 5 bases from V and 4 from J, leaving 9 bases between them. Per the germline V gene, CDR1 is LNHDA and CDR2 is SQIVND (reference sequence). CDR3 length: 14 amino acids. The V call is TRBV19, the J call TRBJ1-6; D perhaps matches TRBD1 (5 bases). Material for sequencing was memory CD4+ T cells sorted from blood. Subset of the sample: CD45RA-negative fraction. This receptor was obtained from a man between 18 and 29 years old in good health. The CDR3 spells CASSWGRYNSPLHF. The DNA of the CDR3 is TGTGCCAGTAGTTGGGGACGGTATAATTCACCCCTCCACTTT.